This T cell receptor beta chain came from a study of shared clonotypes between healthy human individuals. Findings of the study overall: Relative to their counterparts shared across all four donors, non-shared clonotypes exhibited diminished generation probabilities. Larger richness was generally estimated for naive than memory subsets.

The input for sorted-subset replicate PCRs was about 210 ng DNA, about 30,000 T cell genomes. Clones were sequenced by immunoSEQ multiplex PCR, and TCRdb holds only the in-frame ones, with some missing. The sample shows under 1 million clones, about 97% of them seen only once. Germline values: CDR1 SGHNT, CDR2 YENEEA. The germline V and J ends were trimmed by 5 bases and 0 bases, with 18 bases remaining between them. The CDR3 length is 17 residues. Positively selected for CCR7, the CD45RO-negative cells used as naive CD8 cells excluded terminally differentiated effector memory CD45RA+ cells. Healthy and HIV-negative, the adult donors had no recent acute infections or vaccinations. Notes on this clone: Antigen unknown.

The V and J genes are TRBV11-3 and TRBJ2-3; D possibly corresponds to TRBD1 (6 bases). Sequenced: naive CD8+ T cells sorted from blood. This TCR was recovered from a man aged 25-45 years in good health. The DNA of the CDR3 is TGTGCCAGCAGCCCACGAGCAGGGGCCATTAGCACAGATACGCAGTATTTT. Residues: CASSPRAGAISTDTQYF. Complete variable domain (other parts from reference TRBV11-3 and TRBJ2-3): EAGVVQSPRYKIIEKKQPVAFWCNPISGHNTLYWYLQNLGQGPELLIRYENEEAVDDSQLPKDRFSAERLKGVDSTLKIQPAELGDSAVYLCASSPRAGAISTDTQYFGPGTRLTVL.